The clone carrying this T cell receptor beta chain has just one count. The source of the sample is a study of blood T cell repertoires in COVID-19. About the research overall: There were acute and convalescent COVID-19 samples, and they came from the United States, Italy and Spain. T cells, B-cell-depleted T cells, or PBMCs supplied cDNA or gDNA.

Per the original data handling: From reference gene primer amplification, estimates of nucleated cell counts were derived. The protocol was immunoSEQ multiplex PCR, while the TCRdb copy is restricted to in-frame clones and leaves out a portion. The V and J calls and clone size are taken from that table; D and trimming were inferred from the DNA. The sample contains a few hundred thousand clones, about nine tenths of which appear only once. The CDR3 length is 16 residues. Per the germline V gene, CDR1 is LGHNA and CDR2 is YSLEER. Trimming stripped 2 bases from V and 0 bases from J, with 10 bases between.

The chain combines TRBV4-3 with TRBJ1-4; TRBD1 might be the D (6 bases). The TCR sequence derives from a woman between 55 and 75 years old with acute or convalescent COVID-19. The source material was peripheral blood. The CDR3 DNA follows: TGCGCCAGCAGCCAACAAACAGGGTCAACTAATGAAAAACTGTTTTTT. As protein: CASSQQTGSTNEKLFF.